These T cell receptor beta chains were read from a single sample in a study of T cell repertoires in cytomegalovirus infection. TCRdb called the reads again in MiXCR, with one record for every CDR3 protein. The sample includes some 500,000 distinct CDR3 sequences, around two fifths of them seen just once. Their target antigens are unknown. The sample was cultured PBMCs, taken from culture after CMV antigen stimulation. The receptors originated from a human donor in good health (CMV status not recorded). Some clones in this sample may be carry-over from other donors' samples. The CDR3 runs from the conserved cysteine through the conserved F or W. Fields, in order: CDR3 protein, CDR3 DNA, D gene, J gene, V gene, clone size. D genes are given only for firm matches. Where a row states a size, it is once, few, many or the class of an expanded clone; other rows omit it.

CASSLWGDQPQHF | TGTGCCAGCAGCTTATGGGGGGATCAGCCCCAGCATTTT | - | TRBJ1-5 | TRBV7-2 | many
CSAIPGHGADTQYF | TGCAGTGCTATACCCGGCCATGGGGCAGATACGCAGTATTTT | - | TRBJ2-3 | TRBV20-1 | -
CAISESYTGASTDTQYF | TGTGCCATCAGTGAGTCGTATACGGGGGCCAGCACAGATACGCAGTATTTT | - | TRBJ2-3 | TRBV10-3 | -
CASSFGGGDEAFF | TGTGCCAGCAGCTTCGGGGGGGGAGATGAAGCTTTCTTT | - | TRBJ1-1 | TRBV7-2 | few
CASREKFSEQYF | TGTGCCAGCAGGGAAAAGTTTAGCGAGCAGTACTTC | - | TRBJ2-7 | TRBV6-1 | -
CASSPRGSLAQYF | TGTGCCAGCAGCCCAAGAGGGTCCCTGGCGCAGTATTTT | - | TRBJ2-3 | TRBV7-9 | few
CASSYSTGFNQPQHF | TGTGCCAGCAGTTACTCTACGGGGTTCAATCAGCCCCAGCATTTT | - | TRBJ1-5 | TRBV6-6 | -
CSARGGQGWDEQYF | TGCAGTGCTAGAGGTGGACAGGGGTGGGACGAGCAGTACTTC | TRBD1 | TRBJ2-7 | TRBV20-1 | -
CASSTYRGITEAFF | TGTGCCAGCAGTACCTACAGGGGGATCACTGAAGCTTTCTTT | TRBD1 | TRBJ1-1 | TRBV12-3/TRBV12-4 | once
CASSDMSYEQYF | TGTGCCAGCAGTGACATGTCCTACGAGCAGTACTTC | - | TRBJ2-7 | TRBV2 | -
CASSPKRGPSYEQYF | TGTGCCAGCAGCCCGAAGCGGGGCCCTTCGTACGAGCAGTACTTC | TRBD2 | TRBJ2-7 | TRBV7-9 | -
CASSLGGRETYGYTF | TGTGCCAGCAGCTTAGGTGGCAGGGAAACCTATGGCTACACCTTC | - | TRBJ1-2 | TRBV7-6 | -
CASSDGTISTDTQYF | TGTGCCAGCAGTGACGGCACAATTAGCACAGATACGCAGTATTTT | - | TRBJ2-3 | TRBV2 | many
CASSLGGAQNNEQFF | TGTGCCAGCAGCTTAGGTGGGGCCCAGAACAATGAGCAGTTCTTC | - | TRBJ2-1 | TRBV7-2 | -
CASSQDDWDGYTF | TGTGCCAGCAGCCAAGACGATTGGGATGGCTACACCTTC | - | TRBJ1-2 | TRBV4-2 | -
CASSLRAGGSSYEQYF | TGTGCCAGCAGCTTAAGAGCAGGGGGGAGCTCCTACGAGCAGTACTTC | - | TRBJ2-7 | TRBV7-2 | many
CATSRDRAAPQPQHF | TGTGCCACCAGCAGAGACAGGGCGGCCCCTCAGCCCCAGCATTTT | - | TRBJ1-5 | TRBV15 | -
CASSFSGRPLVGELFF | TGTGCCAGCAGCTTTAGCGGGAGGCCGTTGGTGGGGGAGCTGTTTTTT | TRBD2 | TRBJ2-2 | TRBV11-2 | -
CSAPGTGGETIYF | TGCAGTGCTCCCGGGACAGGGGGCGAAACCATATATTTT | TRBD1 | TRBJ1-3 | TRBV20-1 | -
CASSSNREQPQHF | TGTGCCAGCAGCTCTAACAGGGAGCAGCCCCAGCATTTT | - | TRBJ1-5 | TRBV27 | -
CASSLAGSGGYNEQFF | TGTGCCAGCAGCTTAGCGGGAAGCGGGGGGTACAATGAGCAGTTCTTC | TRBD2 | TRBJ2-1 | TRBV7-8 | few
CASSSEGTTEAFF | TGTGCCAGCAGTTCGGAGGGAACCACTGAAGCTTTCTTT | - | TRBJ1-1 | TRBV2 | -
CSASSGQYNEQFF | TGCAGTGCTAGTTCGGGACAGTACAATGAGCAGTTCTTC | TRBD1 | TRBJ2-1 | TRBV20-1 | -
CASSLGSYTRVTGELFF | TGTGCCAGCAGCTTAGGCTCCTACACAAGGGTCACCGGGGAGCTGTTTTTT | - | TRBJ2-2 | TRBV7-2 | few
CASSYTGNDGYTF | TGTGCCAGCAGCTACACAGGGAACGATGGCTACACCTTC | - | TRBJ1-2 | TRBV7-9 | -
CASRRAGQQNEKLFF | TGTGCCAGCAGGAGGGCCGGACAGCAAAATGAAAAACTGTTTTTT | - | TRBJ1-4 | TRBV12-3/TRBV12-4 | -
CASSIGLGETQYF | TGTGCCAGCAGCATTGGACTGGGGGAGACCCAGTACTTC | - | TRBJ2-5 | TRBV7-2 | -
CASSLPPTDGQETQYF | TGTGCCAGCAGCTTACCCCCGACAGACGGACAAGAGACCCAGTACTTC | - | TRBJ2-5 | TRBV7-9 | -
CAWSPRSSYNEQFF | TGTGCCTGGAGCCCCCGGAGCTCCTACAATGAGCAGTTCTTC | - | TRBJ2-1 | TRBV30 | -
CASSLGVEYWGDTQYF | TGTGCCAGCAGCTTAGGGGTCGAGTATTGGGGAGATACGCAGTATTTT | - | TRBJ2-3 | TRBV7-2 | -
CAWSLGLAGSNEQFF | TGTGCCTGGAGTCTGGGACTAGCGGGATCCAATGAGCAGTTCTTC | TRBD2 | TRBJ2-1 | TRBV30 | -
CASSYQESKNIQYF | TGTGCCAGCAGCTACCAGGAATCCAAAAACATTCAGTACTTC | - | TRBJ2-4 | TRBV7-9 | few
CASILSGQGSSPLHF | TGTGCCAGCATCCTATCGGGACAGGGCAGTTCACCCCTCCACTTT | TRBD1 | TRBJ1-6 | TRBV28 | once
CASSDPGQGAPGYTF | TGTGCCAGCAGTGACCCGGGACAGGGGGCGCCGGGCTACACCTTC | TRBD1 | TRBJ1-2 | TRBV6-6 | once
CASSQRTGAKGYTF | TGTGCCAGCAGCCAGCGGACAGGGGCGAAGGGCTACACCTTC | TRBD1 | TRBJ1-2 | TRBV7-8 | -
CASSPGGGQARAHKETQYF | TGTGCCAGCAGCCCAGGCGGGGGACAGGCAAGGGCCCACAAAGAGACCCAGTACTTC | - | TRBJ2-5 | TRBV11-3 | few
CASSRLPETDTQYF | TGTGCCAGCAGCCGACTCCCAGAGACAGATACGCAGTATTTT | - | TRBJ2-3 | TRBV7-6 | few
CASSTRTDLYGYTF | TGTGCCAGCAGTACGCGGACGGATCTCTATGGCTACACCTTC | - | TRBJ1-2 | TRBV28 | -
CSARGVKIGELFF | TGCAGTGCTAGAGGCGTAAAGATCGGGGAGCTGTTTTTT | - | TRBJ2-2 | TRBV20-1 | -
CASSKLTFSYNEQFF | TGTGCCAGCAGCAAATTAACATTCAGCTACAATGAGCAGTTCTTC | - | TRBJ2-1 | TRBV7-8 | -
CASRQTGLVEQFF | TGTGCCAGCAGGCAAACCGGACTCGTCGAGCAGTTCTTC | - | TRBJ2-1 | TRBV12-3/TRBV12-4 | few
CATSKGRTGYEQYF | TGTGCCACCAGCAAAGGCAGAACTGGCTACGAGCAGTACTTC | - | TRBJ2-7 | TRBV15 | once
CASSQEQGAHTEAFF | TGCGCCAGCAGCCAAGAGCAGGGGGCGCACACTGAAGCTTTCTTT | TRBD1 | TRBJ1-1 | TRBV4-3 | -
CASSRTSGEYDEQFF | TGTGCCAGCAGCCGGACTAGCGGGGAGTATGATGAGCAGTTCTTC | TRBD2 | TRBJ2-1 | TRBV6-1 | -
CASSDRGISYEQYF | TGTGCCAGTAGCGACAGAGGGATCTCCTACGAGCAGTACTTC | - | TRBJ2-7 | TRBV19 | -
CSVLRADTQYF | TGCAGCGTTCTTCGGGCAGATACGCAGTATTTT | - | TRBJ2-3 | TRBV29-1 | -